Here is one T cell receptor (beta chain) with its context. Assay: immunoSEQ multiplex PCR; the TCRdb copy retains only in-frame clones and omits some. The sample has 15,000 to 20,000 clones, 70% seen once. Treatment defined: randomized to nivolumab then ipilimumab (arm A) or the reverse (arm B). Germline lookup yields CDR1 SGHNT and CDR2 YYREEE (reference sequence). V was cut by 0 bases and J by 3 bases, with 9 bases left in between. The CDR3 runs 14 residues. This sample stems from a study of sequential checkpoint blockade in melanoma. The J gene is TRBJ2-5, the V gene TRBV5-4; D may be TRBD1 (6 bases). The source is a human donor with melanoma. The sequences come from CD8+ T cells sorted from blood (inferred from file names), collected from a patient given nivolumab and ipilimumab in sequence. CDR3 region: CASSLDRVEETQYF. DNA of the CDR3: TGTGCCAGCAGCTTGGACAGGGTTGAAGAGACCCAGTACTTC.